The subject of this entry is one T cell receptor beta chain. This receptor's antigen is unknown. Base-call qualities are not available, and no considerably larger clone is one nucleotide away. The library was built by means of the immunoSEQ multiplex PCR assay. Each sample had some 9.7 x 10^4 TCR templates assayed by the deep sequencing platform. Genomic DNA extracted from sorted T cells was used for TCRbeta CDR3 sequencing. Concerning the study's data processing: The R programming language was used for the clonal analysis of the TCRbeta CDR3 data. Alloreactive CD4+ and CD8+ clones were defined by comparing unstimulated samples with post-reaction CFSE-low samples. By matching sequences to the repertoires of sorted unstimulated Treg and non-Treg cells, each alloreactive CD4+ clone was assigned a regulatory or non-regulatory origin. TCRdb took this table from immuneACCESS and kept in-frame rearrangements with V and J called. Such tables lack part of the clones; where checked against another copy, unresolved V genes explain under half of the gap, and the rest is unexplained. For V, J and clone size, that table is used; D and trimming come from the DNA. The sample data list tens of thousands of clones, and less than 85% of these were observed just once. The ten largest make up approximately 3.4% of the sample.

Counted from cysteine to phenylalanine, this CDR3 has 16 amino acids. Kept here is only the CDR3 DNA, which spans 48 bases and is read in frame from base 1. The germline V gene specifies SGHTA as CDR1 and FQGTGA as CDR2. V is reduced by 5 bases and J by 4 bases, leaving a spacing of 20 bases between them. The data belong to a study of siplizumab effects on memory and regulatory T cells (dated by TCRdb to the late 2010s). Background on the whole study: The study examined how the anti-CD2 antibody siplizumab affects alloreactive T-cell subsets in allogeneic mixed lymphocyte reactions built from human PBMCs.

Unstimulated CD4+ memory cells were also sequenced in three donor pairs, together with CD4+ naive, CD8+ TEMRA, CD8+ naive and CD8+ effector memory subsets. Sorted unstimulated T cells and proliferating T cells recovered from mixed lymphocyte reactions were subjected to TCRbeta CDR3 sequencing. Fresh whole blood from roughly ten HLA-typed healthy donors served as the source for isolating PBMCs. Broad study findings and their caveats: Unstimulated naive T cells appeared to be more diverse than memory T cells, and naive cells seemed to make a substantial contribution to the alloresponse. Because sequences below about 10^-5 frequency were poorly captured, only a minor fraction of alloreactive clones could be mapped to unstimulated subsets. Of the alloreactive CD4+ clones that could be mapped, the Treg-derived share averaged almost 70% with siplizumab compared with roughly 27% in control reactions. The cumulative frequency of alloreactive sequences that could be traced back to unstimulated CD4+ memory T cells was significantly reduced by siplizumab. About 80-96% of proliferating CD4+ or CD8+ clones could not be given a naive or memory phenotype. Whether proliferating Tregs from siplizumab cultures actually had suppressive function was not functionally confirmed.

The receptor's source is a human donor in good health. The sequenced sample consisted of memory CD4+ T cells sorted from blood. Explained via the paper, the cell subset or site label denotes: unstimulated CD4+ memory T cells. The receptor chain draws on TRBV7-3 and TRBJ1-1; confidence is insufficient to name the D gene. The sequenced DNA is TGTGCCAGCAGCCCATCGACCCTCCTATCGGGCACTGAAGCTTTCTTT. It translates as CASSPSTLLSGTEAFF.